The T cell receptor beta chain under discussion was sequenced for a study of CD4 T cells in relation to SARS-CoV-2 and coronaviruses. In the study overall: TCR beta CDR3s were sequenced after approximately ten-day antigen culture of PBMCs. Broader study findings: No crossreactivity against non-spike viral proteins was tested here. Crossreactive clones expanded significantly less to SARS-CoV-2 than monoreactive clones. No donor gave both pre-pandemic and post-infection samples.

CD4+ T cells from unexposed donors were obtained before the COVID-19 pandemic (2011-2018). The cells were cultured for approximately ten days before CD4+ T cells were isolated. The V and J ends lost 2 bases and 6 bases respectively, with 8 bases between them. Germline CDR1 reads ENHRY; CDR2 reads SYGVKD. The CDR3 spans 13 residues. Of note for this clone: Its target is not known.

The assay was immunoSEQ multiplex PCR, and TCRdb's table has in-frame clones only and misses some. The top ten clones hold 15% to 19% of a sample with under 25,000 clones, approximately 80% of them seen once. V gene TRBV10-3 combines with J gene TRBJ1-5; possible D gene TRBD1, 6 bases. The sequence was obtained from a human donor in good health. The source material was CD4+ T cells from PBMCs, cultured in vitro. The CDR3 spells CAISEGGGQPQHF. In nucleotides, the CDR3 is TGTGCCATCAGTGAGGGGGGCGGTCAGCCCCAGCATTTT.